What follows are 12 T cell receptor beta chains derived from one specimen sequenced in a study of cytomegalovirus exposure and HLA in healthy donors. PCR used 60 Vbeta primers and 13 Jbeta primers. The assay was immunoSEQ multiplex PCR, and TCRdb's table has in-frame clones only and misses some. The profile shows 100,000 to 150,000 clones, roughly 79% of them singletons. Source material: PBMCs. These receptors were taken from a woman in her forties in good health and CMV-seronegative.

The rearrangement joins TRBV30 to TRBJ1-6; no firm D call. The germline gives CDR1 GTSNPN, CDR2 SVGIG (reference sequence). V lost 0 bases to trimming and J lost 4 bases, with 13 bases between them. CDR3 length equals 16 residues. CDR3 in DNA: TGTGCCTGGAGTGTAGCAGCGGGGATGTATAATTCACCCCTCCACTTT. Residues: CAWSVAAGMYNSPLHF.

V is TRBV27 and J is TRBJ1-2; D might be TRBD1 (5 bases). The V end lost 6 bases, the J end lost 7 bases, and 9 bases lay between the germline ends. Germline assignment: CDR1 MNHEY and CDR2 SMNVEV (reference sequence). The CDR3 extends over 11 amino acids. The CDR3 DNA reads as TGTGCCAGCAGGCAGGGTTTTGGCTACACCTTC. As protein: CASRQGFGYTF.

This clone was seen more than once but under ten times. The V and J genes are TRBV21-1 and TRBJ2-4; TRBD1 is the table's D call and was not checked against the DNA. TRBV21-1 is a recognized pseudogene. The CDR3 has 14 residues. The DNA for the CDR3 is TGTGCCAATGAGACAGGGGGACGGAGAAACATTCAGTACTTC. This translates into CANETGGRRNIQYF.

The chain has TRBV13 and TRBJ1-1; no definite D call. Germline V CDR1 and CDR2: PRHDT, FYEKMQ (reference sequence). Trimming removed 1 base at V and 5 bases at J, with 8 bases between. This CDR3 region has 13 residues. The DNA for the CDR3 is TGTGCCAGCAGCTTAGAGCGGGTTACTGAAGCTTTCTTT. Its translation: CASSLERVTEAFF.

The V and J genes are TRBV7-9 and TRBJ2-3; D is uncertain. Looked up from germline, CDR1 is SEHNR and CDR2 is FQNEAQ (reference sequence). CDR3 length: 10 residues. V was pared by 4 bases and J by 11 bases, with 7 bases between. The CDR3, as DNA: TGTGCCAGCAGCTCCGCCGGGCAGTATTTT. Translated: CASSSAGQYF.

Only one count was recorded for this clone. V gene TRBV28 combines with J gene TRBJ1-2; TRBD1 matches at 7 bases. The CDR3 contains 15 residues. V lost 6 bases to trimming and J lost 5 bases; unmatched junction nucleotides: 12. Per germline, CDR1 MDHEN and CDR2 SYDVKM. The CDR3, as DNA: TGTGCCAGCAGCCCAGGGGGGAGTAGGGTGTATGGCTACACCTTC. It encodes CASSPGGSRVYGYTF.

The V and J genes are TRBV11-2 and TRBJ2-5, with D perhaps matching TRBD1 (5 bases). Germline CDR1 reads SGHAT; CDR2 reads FQNNGV. The ends were cut back, 5 bases at V and 3 bases at J, with 16 bases in the middle. The CDR3 is 15 residues long. The CDR3 region has the DNA TGTGCCAGCAGCCTCTTCGGTGAAGGGGAAGAGACCCAGTACTTC. It is translated as CASSLFGEGEETQYF.

This clone was seen just once. The chain recombines TRBV2 with TRBJ2-5; D possibly corresponds to TRBD1 (5 bases). With 7 bases removed from V and 1 base from J, the gap between germline ends came to 7 bases. The CDR3 consists of 12 residues. The germline V gene encodes CDR1 SNHLY and CDR2 FYNNEI. DNA of the CDR3: TGTGCCAGCATCAGGGTCCAAGAGACCCAGTACTTC. It yields the protein CASIRVQETQYF.

J is TRBJ2-1 and V is TRBV28; 7 positions agree with TRBD2. Germline V gene sequence: CDR1 MDHEN, CDR2 SYDVKM. V lost 6 bases and J lost 4; bases outside the gene matches: 15. CDR3 length: 17 residues. CDR3 amino acids: CASRSPAGTTHYNEQFF. The CDR3 region has the DNA TGTGCCAGCAGATCTCCTGCCGGGACTACCCATTACAATGAGCAGTTCTTC.

The chain uses TRBV5-1 and TRBJ1-1, with 11 bases lining up with TRBD1. CDR1 and CDR2 (germline): SGHRS, YFSETQ. V gave up 1 base and J gave up 7 bases; unmatched junction bases: 9. The CDR3 has 16 residues. The CDR3 sequence is CASSLIGTGGGIEAFF. The CDR3 region has the DNA TGCGCCAGCAGCTTGATCGGGACAGGGGGAGGGATTGAAGCTTTCTTT.

V and J are TRBV29-1 and TRBJ1-1, with TRBD1 as a possible D gene (6 bases). Germline V gives CDR1 SQVTM, CDR2 ANQGSEA. With 4 bases removed from V and 3 bases from J, the gap between germline ends came to 12 bases. The CDR3 is 13 residues long. The CDR3 sequence: CSVGGSGDTEAFF. The CDR3, as DNA: TGCAGCGTTGGTGGGTCAGGGGACACTGAAGCTTTCTTT. Drawing the rest from reference TRBV29-1 and TRBJ1-1, the complete variable domain is SAVISQKPSRDICQRGTSLTIQCQVDSQVTMMFWYRQQPGQSLTLIATANQGSEATYESGFVIDKFPISRPNLTFSTLTVSNMSPEDSSIYLCSVGGSGDTEAFFGQGTRLTVV.

This chain uses TRBV11-1 with TRBJ2-7; possibly TRBD2 for D (5 bases). Per the germline V gene, CDR1 is SGHAT and CDR2 is FQDESV (reference sequence). The CDR3 covers 13 residues. V lost 7 bases and J lost 5, with 15 bases in between. CDR3 nucleotide sequence: TGTGCCAGCACCTCGTGGGGAGTGAACGAGCAGTACTTC. It is translated as CASTSWGVNEQYF.